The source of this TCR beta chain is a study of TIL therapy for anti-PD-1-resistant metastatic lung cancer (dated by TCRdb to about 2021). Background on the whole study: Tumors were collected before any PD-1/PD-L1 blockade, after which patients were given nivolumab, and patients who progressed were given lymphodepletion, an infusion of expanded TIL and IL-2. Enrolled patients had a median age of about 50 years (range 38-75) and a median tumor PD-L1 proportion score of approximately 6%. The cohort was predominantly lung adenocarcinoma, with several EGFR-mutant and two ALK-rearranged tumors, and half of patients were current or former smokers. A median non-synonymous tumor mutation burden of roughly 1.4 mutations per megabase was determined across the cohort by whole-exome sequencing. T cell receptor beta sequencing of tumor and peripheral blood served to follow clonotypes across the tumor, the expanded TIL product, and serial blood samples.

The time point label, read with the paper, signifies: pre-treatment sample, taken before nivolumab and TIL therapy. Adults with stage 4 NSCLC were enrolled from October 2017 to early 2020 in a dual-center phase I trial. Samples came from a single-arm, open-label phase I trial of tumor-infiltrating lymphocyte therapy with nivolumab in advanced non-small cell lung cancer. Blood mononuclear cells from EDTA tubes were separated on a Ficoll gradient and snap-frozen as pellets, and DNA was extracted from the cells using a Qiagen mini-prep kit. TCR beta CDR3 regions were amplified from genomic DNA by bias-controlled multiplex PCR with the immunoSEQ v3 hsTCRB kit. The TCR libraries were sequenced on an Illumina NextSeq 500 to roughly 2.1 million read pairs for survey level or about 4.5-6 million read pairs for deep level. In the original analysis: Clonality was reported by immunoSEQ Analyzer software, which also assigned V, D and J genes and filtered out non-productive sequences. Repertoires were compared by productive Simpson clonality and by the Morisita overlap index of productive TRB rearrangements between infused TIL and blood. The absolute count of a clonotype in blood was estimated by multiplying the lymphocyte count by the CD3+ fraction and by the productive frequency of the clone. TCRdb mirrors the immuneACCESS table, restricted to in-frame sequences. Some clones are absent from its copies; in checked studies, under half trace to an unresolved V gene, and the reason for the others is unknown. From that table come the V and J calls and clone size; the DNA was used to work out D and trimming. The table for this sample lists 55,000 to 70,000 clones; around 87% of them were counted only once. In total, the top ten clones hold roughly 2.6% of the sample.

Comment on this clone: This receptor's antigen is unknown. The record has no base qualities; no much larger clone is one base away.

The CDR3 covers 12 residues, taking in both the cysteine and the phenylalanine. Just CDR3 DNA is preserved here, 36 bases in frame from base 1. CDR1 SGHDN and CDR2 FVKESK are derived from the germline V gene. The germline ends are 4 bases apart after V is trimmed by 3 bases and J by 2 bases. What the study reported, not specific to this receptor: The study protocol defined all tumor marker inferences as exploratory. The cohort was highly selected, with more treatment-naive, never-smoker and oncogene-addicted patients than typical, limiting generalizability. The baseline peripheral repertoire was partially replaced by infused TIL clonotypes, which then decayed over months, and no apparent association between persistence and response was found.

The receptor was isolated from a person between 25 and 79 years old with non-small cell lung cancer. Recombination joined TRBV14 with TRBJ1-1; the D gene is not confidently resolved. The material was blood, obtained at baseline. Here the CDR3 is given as CASSHYNTEAFF. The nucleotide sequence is TGTGCCAGCAGCCATTATAACACTGAAGCTTTCTTT.